This passage covers 9 T cell receptor beta chains from one sample sequenced in a study of cytomegalovirus exposure and HLA in healthy donors. PCR amplification relied on 60 Vbeta primers (plus 13 Jbeta primers). Here immunoSEQ multiplex PCR was the method, and the copy in TCRdb shows in-frame clones only, minus some. The top ten clones hold about 13% of a sample with roughly 120,000 clones, about 76% of them seen once. Sequencing input: PBMCs. All receptors come from a woman aged 60 to 75 in good health and CMV-seropositive.

The rearrangement uses TRBV7-2 and TRBJ1-2, with TRBD1 matching over 9 bases. CDR3 length equals 15 residues. The V segment lost 5 bases and the J segment 2 bases; nucleotides outside the gene matches: 6. Germline V CDR1 and CDR2: SGHTA, FQGNSA. CDR3 in DNA: TGTGCCAGCAGCCAACGGGGGACAGGGAACTATGGCTACACCTTC. Translating it yields CASSQRGTGNYGYTF.

The gene calls are TRBV5-4 and TRBJ2-3, with TRBD2 matching 9 bases. CDR3 length: 16 amino acids. The V gene end was trimmed by 1 base and the J gene end by 5 bases; junction bases not matched to a gene: 8. Germline assignment: CDR1 SGHNT and CDR2 YYREEE (reference sequence). The CDR3 nucleotides are TGTGCCAGCAGCTTGTCAGGCGGGGGGGCAATAGATACGCAGTATTTT. Encoded protein: CASSLSGGGAIDTQYF.

The chain uses TRBV19 and TRBJ2-1, with TRBD2 matching over 11 bases. V was clipped by 3 bases and J by 2 bases; unmatched bases: 0. Germline CDR1 is LNHDA and CDR2 is SQIVND (reference sequence). The CDR3 runs 15 residues. CDR3 DNA sequence: TGTGCCAGTAGTATTAGCGGGGGGGCCTACAATGAGCAGTTCTTC. This translates into CASSISGGAYNEQFF.

The chain carries TRBV2 and TRBJ2-3; 7 nucleotides match TRBD1. J lost 6 bases, V lost 5 bases, and 8 bases had no gene match. Germline CDR1 and CDR2: SNHLY and FYNNEI. CDR3 size: 14 residues. The CDR3 sequence: CASSLQGNPDTQYF. CDR3 bases: TGTGCCAGCAGTTTACAGGGGAACCCGGATACGCAGTATTTT.

The V gene is TRBV5-6, the J gene TRBJ1-3, with D possibly matching TRBD1 (5 bases). This CDR3 has 15 amino acids. Germline V gene data show CDR1 as SGHDT and CDR2 as YYEEEE. Trimming pared 1 base from V and 2 bases from J, leaving 10 bases between. The CDR3 is CASSLRGLPGNTIYF. CDR3 nucleotide sequence: TGTGCCAGCAGCTTGCGGGGACTTCCTGGAAACACCATATATTTT.

Worth noting for this clone: At the DNA level, this CDR3 is encoded by other sequences in the same sample as well. J is TRBJ2-5 and V is TRBV7-2, with D possibly matching TRBD1 (7 bases). The length of the CDR3 is 14 residues. V was shortened by 1 base and J by 4 bases, with 10 bases between the two germline ends. The V gene's germline CDR1 is SGHTA and CDR2 FQGNSA. This chain's CDR3 is CASSLDRGGETQYF. For the CDR3, the DNA is TGTGCCAGCAGCTTAGACAGGGGAGGAGAGACCCAGTACTTC.

The V call is TRBV7-8, the J call TRBJ2-1; 7 bases map to TRBD2. The CDR3 is 18 residues long. Germline assignment: CDR1 SGHVS and CDR2 FQNEAQ. The V segment lost 1 base and the J segment 5 bases; nucleotides outside the gene matches: 14. CDR3 amino acids: CASSLERGRRGYHNEQFF. As DNA, the CDR3 is TGTGCCAGCAGCTTAGAACGAGGAAGGCGGGGGTACCACAATGAGCAGTTCTTC.

This CDR3 reads CASSPTDRAEYEQYF. For the CDR3, the DNA is TGTGCCAGCAGCCCAACGGACAGGGCCGAGTACGAGCAGTACTTC. The chain has TRBV9 and TRBJ2-5; 8 nucleotides line up with TRBD1. The DNA end favors TRBJ2-7, so the J call may be wrong. CDR3 length: 15 amino acids. Germline V lookup: CDR1 SGDLS, CDR2 YYNGEE.

The chain is built from TRBV6-6 and TRBJ2-7; the D gene is possibly TRBD1 (8 bases). This CDR3 has 14 residues. Trimming removed 5 bases from V and 1 base from J, with 12 bases in between. CDR1 is MNHNY and CDR2 is SVGAGI in the germline V gene (reference sequence). CDR3 in amino acids: CASSTGGGSYEQYF. For the CDR3, the DNA is TGTGCCAGCAGTACAGGGGGGGGATCCTACGAGCAGTACTTC.